Below are 16 T cell receptor beta chains sequenced from a single sample in a study of cytomegalovirus exposure and HLA in healthy donors. 60 Vbeta and 13 Jbeta primers were used in PCR. Only in-frame clones appear in the TCRdb table, and some are missing; sequencing was by immunoSEQ multiplex PCR. The sample totals around 160,000 clones. What was sequenced was PBMCs. These receptors were taken from a woman in her 50s in good health and CMV-seronegative.

Comment on this clone: Other DNA sequences in this sample translate to the same CDR3. The chain employs TRBV7-9 and TRBJ2-7; maybe TRBD2 (6 bases). The germline V and J ends were trimmed by 5 bases and 3 bases, with 14 bases remaining between them. The CDR3 contains 14 residues. Germline CDR1 SEHNR, CDR2 FQNEAQ (reference sequence). The CDR3 region has the DNA TGTGCCAGCAGCCCGTCCCGGGACTTCTACGAGCAGTACTTC. Translating it yields CASSPSRDFYEQYF.

Concerning this clone itself: This same CDR3 is encoded by further DNA sequences in the sample. CDR3 loop: CASSPRQETQYF. The CDR3 DNA reads TGTGCCAGCTCACCGCGTCAAGAGACCCAGTACTTC. The chain has TRBV18 and TRBJ2-5, with D unclear. CDR1 and CDR2 (germline): KGHSH, LQKENI. The CDR3 length is 12 residues. V was pared by 3 bases and J by 2 bases, with 4 bases between.

The rearrangement joins TRBV6-5 to TRBJ2-7; D is perhaps TRBD2 (5 bases). Germline CDR1 reads MNHEY; CDR2 reads SVGAGI. V was shortened by 0 bases and J by 6 bases, with 15 bases between the two germline ends. CDR3 size: 15 residues. CDR3 coding DNA: TGTGCCAGCAGTTACTCGAGCCTACTAGGAGGCGAGCAGTACTTC. Translated: CASSYSSLLGGEQYF.

J is TRBJ2-5 and V is TRBV30; D is ambiguous. There are 13 residues in the CDR3. V was clipped by 0 bases and J by 2 bases, with 7 bases between them. The V gene's germline CDR1 is GTSNPN and CDR2 SVGIG (reference sequence). CDR3 protein: CAWSVLDQETQYF. CDR3 nucleotide sequence: TGTGCCTGGAGTGTCCTAGATCAAGAGACCCAGTACTTC.

The chain employs TRBV11-3 and TRBJ2-3, with a tentative D call TRBD1 (6 bases). V lost 3 bases to trimming and J lost 1 base, with 14 bases between them. CDR3 length: 16 amino acids. Germline lookup yields CDR1 SGHNT and CDR2 YENEEA. The DNA for the CDR3 is TGTGCCAGCAGCTTGGTGGACAGAGGAGGCACAGATACGCAGTATTTT. Amino acid sequence: CASSLVDRGGTDTQYF.

The rearrangement joins TRBV13 to TRBJ1-1; D gene unclear. The CDR3 has 14 residues. The ends were cut back, 3 bases at V and 2 bases at J, with 10 bases in the middle. Germline-derived CDR1 and CDR2 are PRHDT and FYEKMQ (reference sequence). DNA for the CDR3: TGTGCCAGCAGCTTTACGGGGTTTAACACTGAAGCTTTCTTT. Translated, it gives CASSFTGFNTEAFF.

The J gene is TRBJ2-2, the V gene TRBV14; D unresolved. Germline CDR1 and CDR2: SGHDN and FVKESK. Trimming shortened V by 0 bases and J by 0 bases, and 8 bases separated the two germline ends. This CDR3 is 16 amino acids long. CDR3 residues: CASSQDSGTNTGELFF. For the CDR3, the DNA is TGTGCCAGCAGCCAAGATTCAGGAACGAACACCGGGGAGCTGTTTTTT.

V gene TRBV29-1 combines with J gene TRBJ2-3; possible D gene TRBD1, 6 bases. The CDR3 has 13 residues. Trimming pared 7 bases from V and 0 bases from J, leaving 11 bases between. Germline values: CDR1 SQVTM, CDR2 ANQGSEA. This CDR3 is CSARQASTDTQYF. CDR3 sequence (DNA): TGCAGCGCTCGACAGGCCAGCACAGATACGCAGTATTTT.

With regard to this clone: An end of the junction differs from the germline gene, which may be a read error. CDR3 sequence reads: CASPLRSGNWIF. CDR3 DNA: TGTGCCAGCCCCCTTAGATCAGGTAATTGGATCTTC. The chain uses TRBV6-1 and TRBJ2-1; D remains ambiguous. Germline CDR1 and CDR2: MNHNS and SASEGT. This CDR3 has 12 amino acids.

This sequence joins TRBV29-1 and TRBJ1-1; TRBD1 matches at 7 bases. J gave up 6 bases and V 7 bases, and 14 bases lay outside the gene matches. The CDR3 is made up of 14 amino acids. The V gene's germline CDR1 is SQVTM and CDR2 ANQGSEA. As DNA, the CDR3 is TGCAGCGCCCCGCATCCTACAGGGGTCCCTGAAGCTTTCTTT. Its protein is CSAPHPTGVPEAFF.

The chain uses TRBV7-9 and TRBJ2-2; D possibly corresponds to TRBD1 (6 bases). The V gene's germline CDR1 is SEHNR and CDR2 FQNEAQ (reference sequence). The CDR3 length is 12 residues. Trimming pared 8 bases from V and 2 bases from J, leaving 6 bases between. CDR3: CASGGNTGELFF. Written as DNA, the CDR3 is TGTGCCAGCGGGGGCAACACCGGGGAGCTGTTTTTT.

This rearrangement joins TRBV28 to TRBJ2-7; 14 bases agree with TRBD2. The V gene's germline CDR1 is MDHEN and CDR2 SYDVKM. The CDR3 is made up of 16 amino acids. The V and J ends lost 5 bases and 4 bases, in that order; junction bases with no gene match: 7. The CDR3 sequence is CASSTAGTSGSYEQYF. CDR3 in DNA: TGTGCCAGCAGTACTGCGGGGACTAGCGGGAGTTACGAGCAGTACTTC.

The V call is TRBV10-2, the J call TRBJ1-5; D possibly corresponds to TRBD1 (5 bases). The germline V and J ends were trimmed by 6 bases and 6 bases, with 18 bases remaining between them. CDR3 size: 15 residues. Germline V gene data show CDR1 as WSHSY and CDR2 as SAAADI. CDR3 sequence reads: CASSETGGGIQPQHF. The DNA of the CDR3 is TGCGCCAGCAGCGAGACGGGGGGAGGTATTCAGCCCCAGCATTTT.

V gene TRBV9 combines with J gene TRBJ2-3; D remains unclear. The CDR3 loop spans 15 amino acids. The ends were cut back, 3 bases at V and 0 bases at J, with 11 bases in the middle. Germline V CDR1 and CDR2: SGDLS, YYNGEE. The CDR3 reads CASSARLTSTDTQYF. CDR3 sequence (DNA): TGTGCCAGCAGCGCCCGCCTAACTAGCACAGATACGCAGTATTTT.

With respect to this clone: Additional DNA sequences in this sample encode the identical CDR3. This chain links TRBV5-1 with TRBJ2-3, with D maybe TRBD1 (6 bases). The V gene's germline CDR1 is SGHRS and CDR2 YFSETQ. With 0 bases removed from V and 1 base from J, the gap between germline ends came to 6 bases. CDR3 length equals 14 residues. The CDR3, as DNA: TGCGCCAGCAGCTTGGCAGGGGGCACAGATACGCAGTATTTT. It is translated as CASSLAGGTDTQYF.

The chain is built from TRBV6-1 and TRBJ2-5; D possibly corresponds to TRBD1 (5 bases). The germline V gene encodes CDR1 MNHNS and CDR2 SASEGT. Trimming took off 3 bases at V and 5 bases at J, with 13 bases between the two ends. The CDR3 consists of 14 residues. This CDR3 reads CASSEGPTAETQYF. Here the CDR3 DNA reads TGTGCCAGCAGTGAGGGGCCGACGGCCGAGACCCAGTACTTC.